Sequencing of this T cell receptor (beta chain) was carried out in a study of identical twins. MiXCR, run by TCRdb on the 5' RACE reads, gives a single entry per CDR3 protein. The data contain hundreds of thousands of distinct CDR3 sequences, around 6.1% of them seen just once; the ten biggest clones take up 1.5% to 2%. General observations from the study: Reduced insertions were recorded for abundant cord blood beta clonotypes, with no such pattern in memory repertoires. Modelling approaches yielded underestimates of out-of-frame TCR alpha sharing between monozygotic twins.

Germline CDR1 DFQATT, CDR2 SNEGSKA (reference sequence). The ends lost 6 bases at V and 2 bases at J; junction bases unmatched: 8. The CDR3 contains 15 residues. This clonotype was counted at least ten times. Its antigen is unidentified. The sequence came from a man aged 18 to 30 in good health. The V and J genes are TRBV20-1 and TRBJ2-1, with 9 bases that match TRBD2. The sample consisted of naive T cells sorted from blood. CDR3 in amino acids: CSADTLAGPYNEQFF. CDR3 in DNA: TGCAGTGCCGACACACTAGCGGGCCCCTACAATGAGCAGTTCTTC.